The sequence of this T cell receptor beta chain was determined in a study of vaccination effects on CD4 cells after COVID-19. V dropped 0 bases and J dropped 4; count of bases not matched to a gene: 4. The CDR3 sequence is 15 residues long. Germline CDR1 is LNHNV and CDR2 is YYDKDF (reference sequence). This clone was counted between two and nine times. The antigen remains unidentified. The method was immunoSEQ multiplex PCR; TCRdb's version includes in-frame clones alone and lacks a portion of them. Among some 14,000 clones listed, less than 85% were seen once. Notes on the study in general: Early post-infection timepoints were missing from the study, which also had few convalescent patients. Infection- and vaccine-induced clones contracted markedly late after vaccination.

ViraFEST expansion of antigen-specific CD4+ T cells with viral peptide pools preceded sequencing. It was after approximately 10 days of culture that CD4+ T cells were isolated. Having tested negative for nucleocapsid antibodies, the vaccine recipients showed no prior SARS-CoV-2 infection. Both day 3 and day 7 saw half the medium replaced with IL-2 medium. Material: CD4+ T cells from PBMCs cultured with HCoV-229E spike peptides, obtained before COVID-19 vaccination. The source of this sequence is a human donor who received a COVID-19 vaccine. The chain joins TRBV15 to TRBJ1-2; 8 bases fit TRBD1. This CDR3 is CATSRERQGTYGYTF. The CDR3 DNA sequence: TGTGCCACCAGCAGAGAGAGACAGGGGACCTATGGCTACACCTTC. Based on the CDR3 plus reference TRBV15 and TRBJ1-2, the full variable domain is DAMVIQNPRYQVTQFGKPVTLSCSQTLNHNVMYWYQQKSSQAPKLLFHYYDKDFNNEADTPDNFQSRRPNTSFCFLDIRSPGLGDTAMYLCATSRERQGTYGYTFGSGTRLTVV.